The entry below gives a single T cell receptor (beta chain) sequence along with its context. This entry belongs to a study of T cell repertoires in ileal Crohn's disease. TCRdb's copy holds only in-frame clones and misses some; the assay was immunoSEQ multiplex PCR. The table records 13,000 to 15,000 clones, approximately 81% of them present only once. J gave up 3 bases and V 6 bases, and 7 bases lay outside the gene matches. CDR3 length: 15 amino acids. Germline V gene data show CDR1 as ENHRY and CDR2 as SYGVKD. The TCR sequence derives from an adult with Crohn's disease. The sample comprised ileal tissue. The rearrangement links TRBV10-3 to TRBJ1-2; 10 bases match TRBD1. This CDR3 reads CAISRGTGEDYGYTF. In nucleotides, the CDR3 is TGTGCCATCAGCCGTGGGACAGGGGAGGACTATGGCTACACCTTC.